This TCR beta chain was sequenced during a study of cytomegalovirus exposure and HLA in healthy donors. Background on the study: Researchers found that around 80% of about 400 genotyped donors fell within the Caucasian-associated ancestry cluster.

Notes on the study in general: A cluster of highly shared sequence variants was likely a sequencing artifact. Later, an analysis found that common viral pathogens appeared to be linked with several of the most significant clusters.

This clone is a singleton in its sample. As yet, its antigen is unknown. The PCR employed 60 Vbeta primers together with 13 Jbeta primers. The method was immunoSEQ multiplex PCR; TCRdb's version includes in-frame clones alone and lacks a portion of them. The repertoire holds around 92,000 clones, with roughly 76% as singletons. The sample comprised PBMCs. The source of this sequence is a human donor in good health.

CDR3 nucleotide sequence: TGTGCCAGCAGCTTGGTAGGGGTATCGGCGGGAAACACCATATATTTT. It specifies CASSLVGVSAGNTIYF. The chain joins TRBV5-4 to TRBJ1-3; perhaps TRBD1 as D (5 bases). The CDR3 is 16 residues long. The V gene's germline CDR1 is SGHNT and CDR2 YYREEE (reference sequence). V dropped 0 bases and J dropped 4 bases, with 14 bases sitting between them. The whole variable domain, remainder taken from reference TRBV5-4 and TRBJ1-3, is ETGVTQSPTHLIKTRGQQVTLRCSSQSGHNTVSWYQQALGQGPQFIFQYYREEENGRGNFPPRFSGLQFPNYSSELNVNALELDDSALYLCASSLVGVSAGNTIYFGEGSWLTVV.